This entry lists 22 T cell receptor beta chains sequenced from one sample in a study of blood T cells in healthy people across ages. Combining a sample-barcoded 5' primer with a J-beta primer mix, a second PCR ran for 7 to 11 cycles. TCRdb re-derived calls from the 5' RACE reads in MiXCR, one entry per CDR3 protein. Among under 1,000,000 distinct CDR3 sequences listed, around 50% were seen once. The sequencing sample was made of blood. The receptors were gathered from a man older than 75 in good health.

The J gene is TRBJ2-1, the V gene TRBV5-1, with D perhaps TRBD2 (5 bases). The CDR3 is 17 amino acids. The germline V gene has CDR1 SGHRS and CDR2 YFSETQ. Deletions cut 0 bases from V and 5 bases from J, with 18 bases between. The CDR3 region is CASSLARLPNVNNEQFF. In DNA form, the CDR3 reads TGCGCCAGCAGCTTGGCCAGACTACCAAATGTAAACAATGAGCAGTTCTTC.

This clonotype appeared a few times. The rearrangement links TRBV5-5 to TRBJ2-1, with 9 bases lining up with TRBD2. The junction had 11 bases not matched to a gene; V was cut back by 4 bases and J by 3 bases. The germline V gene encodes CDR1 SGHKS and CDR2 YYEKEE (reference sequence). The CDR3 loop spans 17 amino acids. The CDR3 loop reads CASSPGWTSDFYNEQFF. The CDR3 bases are TGTGCCAGCAGCCCCGGGTGGACTAGCGACTTCTACAATGAGCAGTTCTTC.

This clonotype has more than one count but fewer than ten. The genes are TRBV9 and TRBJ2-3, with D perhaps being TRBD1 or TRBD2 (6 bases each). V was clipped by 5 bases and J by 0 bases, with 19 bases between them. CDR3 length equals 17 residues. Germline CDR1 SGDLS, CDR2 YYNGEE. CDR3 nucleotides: TGTGCCAGCAGTGCCCCGGGGGCCGCGAGGAGCACAGATACGCAGTATTTT. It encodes CASSAPGAARSTDTQYF.

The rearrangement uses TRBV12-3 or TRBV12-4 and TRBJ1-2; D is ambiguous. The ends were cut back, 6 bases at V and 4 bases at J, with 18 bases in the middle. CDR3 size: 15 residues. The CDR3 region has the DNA TGTGCCAGCAGACGGGCGGGTCCTAGGGCCTATGGCTACACCTTC. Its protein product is CASRRAGPRAYGYTF.

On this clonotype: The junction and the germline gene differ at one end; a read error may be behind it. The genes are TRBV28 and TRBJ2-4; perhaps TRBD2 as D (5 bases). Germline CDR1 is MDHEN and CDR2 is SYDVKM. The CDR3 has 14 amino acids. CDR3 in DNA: TGTGCCAGCAGTTTATGGGGAGCCAGAAACATTCAGTACTTC. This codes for CASSLWGARNIQYF.

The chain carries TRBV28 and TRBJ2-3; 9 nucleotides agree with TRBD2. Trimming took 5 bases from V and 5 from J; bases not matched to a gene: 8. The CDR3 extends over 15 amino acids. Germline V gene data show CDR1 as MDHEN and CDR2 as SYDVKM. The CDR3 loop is CASSPSGVYGDTQYF. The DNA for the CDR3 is TGTGCCAGCAGTCCTAGCGGGGTCTATGGAGATACGCAGTATTTT.

The CDR3 loop reads CATSDPPGYEQYF. The CDR3 DNA sequence: TGTGCCACCAGTGATCCCCCGGGATATGAGCAGTACTTC. This chain joins TRBV24-1 and TRBJ2-7; possible D gene TRBD2, 5 bases. Germline values: CDR1 KGHDR, CDR2 SFDVKD. The CDR3 loop spans 13 amino acids. V was cut by 3 bases and J by 7 bases, with 12 bases left in between.

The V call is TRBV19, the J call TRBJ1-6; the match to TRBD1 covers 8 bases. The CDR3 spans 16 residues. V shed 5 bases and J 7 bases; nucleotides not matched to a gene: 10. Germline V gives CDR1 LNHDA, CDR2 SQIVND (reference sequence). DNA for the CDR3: TGTGCCAGTAGTCACCCGGCGACAGGGGTGAATTCACCCCTCCACTTT. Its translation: CASSHPATGVNSPLHF. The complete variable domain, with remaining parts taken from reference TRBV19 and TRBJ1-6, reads DGGITQSPKYLFRKEGQNVTLSCEQNLNHDAMYWYRQDPGQGLRLIYYSQIVNDFQKGDIAEGYSVSREKKESFPLTVTSAQKNPTAFYLCASSHPATGVNSPLHFGNGTRLTVT.

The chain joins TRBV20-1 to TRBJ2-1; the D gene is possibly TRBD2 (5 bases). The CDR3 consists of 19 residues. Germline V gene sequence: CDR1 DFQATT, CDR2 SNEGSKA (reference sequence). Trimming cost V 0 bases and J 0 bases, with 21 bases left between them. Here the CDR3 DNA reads TGCAGTGCTAGAGATCTTGATAGCGCATCGTGGAGCTCCTACAATGAGCAGTTCTTC. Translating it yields CSARDLDSASWSSYNEQFF.

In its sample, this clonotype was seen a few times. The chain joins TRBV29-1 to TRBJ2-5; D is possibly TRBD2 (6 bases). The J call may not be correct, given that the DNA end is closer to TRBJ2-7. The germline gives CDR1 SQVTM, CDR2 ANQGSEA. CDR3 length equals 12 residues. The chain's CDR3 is CSVEGGGDEQYF. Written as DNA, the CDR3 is TGCAGCGTTGAAGGAGGAGGGGACGAGCAGTACTTC.

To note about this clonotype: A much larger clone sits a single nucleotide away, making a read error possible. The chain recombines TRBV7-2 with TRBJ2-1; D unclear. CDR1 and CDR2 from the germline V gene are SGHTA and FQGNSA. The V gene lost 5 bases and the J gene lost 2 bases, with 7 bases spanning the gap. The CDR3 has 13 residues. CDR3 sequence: CASSVKAYNEQFF. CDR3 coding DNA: TGTGCCAGCAGCGTAAAGGCCTACAATGAGCAGTTCTTC.

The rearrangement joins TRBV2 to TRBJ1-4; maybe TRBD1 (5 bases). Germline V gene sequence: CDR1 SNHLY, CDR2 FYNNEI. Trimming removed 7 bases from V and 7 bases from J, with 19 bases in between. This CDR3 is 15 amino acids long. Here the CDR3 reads CASIRQNGFGEKLFF. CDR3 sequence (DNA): TGTGCCAGCATCCGACAGAACGGGTTCGGTGAAAAACTGTTTTTT.

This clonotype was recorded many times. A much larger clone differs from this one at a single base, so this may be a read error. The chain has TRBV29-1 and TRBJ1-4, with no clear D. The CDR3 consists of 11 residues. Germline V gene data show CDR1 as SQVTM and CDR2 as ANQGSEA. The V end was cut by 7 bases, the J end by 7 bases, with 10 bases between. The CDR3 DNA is TGCAGCGGCCAAAGAGGTGAAAAACTGTTTTTT. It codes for CSGQRGEKLFF.

CDR3 residues: CAIRPEGETQYF. The CDR3, as DNA: TGTGCCATCAGGCCGGAAGGGGAGACCCAGTACTTC. The genes are TRBV10-3 and TRBJ2-5; D is ambiguous. The CDR3 length is 12 residues. The V gene lost 6 bases and the J gene lost 5 bases, with 10 bases spanning the gap. Germline V gene lookup returns CDR1 ENHRY and CDR2 SYGVKD.

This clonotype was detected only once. The CDR3, as DNA: TGCAGTGCTAGACGACGGAGAGAAGAGACCCAGTACTTC. Translation gives CSARRRREETQYF. The rearrangement links TRBV20-1 to TRBJ2-5, with D uncertain. The CDR3 loop spans 13 amino acids. From germline, CDR1 is DFQATT and CDR2 SNEGSKA (reference sequence). V lost 2 bases and J lost 3, with 10 bases in between.

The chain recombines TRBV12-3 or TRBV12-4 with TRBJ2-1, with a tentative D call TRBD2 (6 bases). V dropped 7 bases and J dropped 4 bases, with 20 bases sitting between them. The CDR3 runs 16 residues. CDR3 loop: CASTDPGRTIYNEQFF. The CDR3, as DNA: TGTGCCAGCACTGACCCTGGGAGGACTATATACAATGAGCAGTTCTTC.

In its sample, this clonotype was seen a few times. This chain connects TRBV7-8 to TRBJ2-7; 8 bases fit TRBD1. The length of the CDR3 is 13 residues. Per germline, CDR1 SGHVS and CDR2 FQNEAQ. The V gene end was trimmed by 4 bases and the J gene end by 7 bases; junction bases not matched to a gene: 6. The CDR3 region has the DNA TGTGCCAGCAGCTCCCAGGGGGCGGGAGAGCAGTACTTC. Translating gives CASSSQGAGEQYF.

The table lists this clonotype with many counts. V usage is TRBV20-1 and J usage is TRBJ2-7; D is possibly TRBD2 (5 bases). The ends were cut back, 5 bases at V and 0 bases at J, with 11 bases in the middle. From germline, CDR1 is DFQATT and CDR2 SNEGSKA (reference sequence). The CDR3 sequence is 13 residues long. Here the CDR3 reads CSAEDGSSYEQYF. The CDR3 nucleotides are TGCAGTGCTGAGGATGGGAGCTCCTACGAGCAGTACTTC.

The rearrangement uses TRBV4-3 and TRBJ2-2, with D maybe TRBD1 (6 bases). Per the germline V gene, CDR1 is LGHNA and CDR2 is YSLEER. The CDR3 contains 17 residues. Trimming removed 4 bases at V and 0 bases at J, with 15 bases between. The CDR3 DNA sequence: TGCGCCAGCAGCCCAAAGATTGGGGGCCCGAACACCGGGGAGCTGTTTTTT. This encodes CASSPKIGGPNTGELFF.

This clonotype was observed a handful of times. CDR3: CSATWSPSGRPNEQFF. CDR3 nucleotides: TGCAGTGCTACCTGGAGCCCTAGCGGGAGGCCAAATGAGCAGTTCTTC. V gene TRBV20-1 combines with J gene TRBJ2-1; 11 bases align to TRBD2. V trimming: 4 bases; J trimming: 7 bases; junction bases outside the gene matches: 12. The germline gives CDR1 DFQATT, CDR2 SNEGSKA (reference sequence). This CDR3 is built from 16 residues.

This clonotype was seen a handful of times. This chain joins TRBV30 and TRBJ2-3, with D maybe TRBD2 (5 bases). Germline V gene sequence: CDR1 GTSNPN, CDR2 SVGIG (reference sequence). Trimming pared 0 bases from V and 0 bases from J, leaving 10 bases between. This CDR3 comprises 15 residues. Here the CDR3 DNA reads TGTGCCTGGAGTGTACGGGGAATTAGCACAGATACGCAGTATTTT. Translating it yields CAWSVRGISTDTQYF.

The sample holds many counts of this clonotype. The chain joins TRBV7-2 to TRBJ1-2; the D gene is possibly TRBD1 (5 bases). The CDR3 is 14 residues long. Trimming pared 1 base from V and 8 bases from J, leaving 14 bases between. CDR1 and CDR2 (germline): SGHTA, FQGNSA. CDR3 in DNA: TGTGCCAGCAGCTTAGAGCAGGGCCGGGGGGGCTACACCTTC. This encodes CASSLEQGRGGYTF.